These 29 T cell receptor beta chains were sequenced from one sample in a study of Graves' ophthalmopathy and Graves' hyperthyroidism. The study amplified TCR beta CDR3 regions using RNA transcripts. RT-PCR was first run with HTBI primers, then multiplex PCR in a second round. TCRdb reanalysed the multiplex PCR reads using MiXCR and keeps one entry per CDR3 protein. The sample has about 740,000 distinct CDR3 sequences, approximately 40% seen once. The sample consisted of peripheral blood. Receptor source: an adult man with Graves' ophthalmopathy.

The V gene is TRBV12-3 or TRBV12-4, the J gene TRBJ1-2, with unresolved D. The CDR3 is 15 residues long. V dropped 2 bases and J dropped 4 bases, with 14 bases sitting between them. The CDR3 DNA reads as TGTGCCAGCAGTTTAATGGGATCACTGGGCTATGGCTACACCTTC. Protein sequence: CASSLMGSLGYGYTF.

V usage is TRBV10-3 and J usage is TRBJ2-7; D gene unclear. CDR1 ENHRY and CDR2 SYGVKD come from the germline V gene. Between the trimmed V and J ends, which lost 10 bases and 5 bases, there was a span of 12 bases. CDR3 size: 11 residues. The CDR3 DNA follows: TGTGCCAGCGAGGCGGAAAACGAGCAGTACTTC. The encoded protein is CASEAENEQYF.

The sample holds a few counts of this clonotype. This may stem from a read error, because a much larger clone lies one nucleotide away. The chain employs TRBV6-5 and TRBJ1-2, with TRBD1 identical over 7 bases. CDR1 MNHEY and CDR2 SVGAGI come from the germline V gene. V was pared by 6 bases and J by 4 bases, with 5 bases of the junction left unmatched. CDR3 size: 13 residues. The CDR3 spells CASSQGQIYGYTF. CDR3 nucleotide sequence: TGTGCCAGCAGCCAGGGACAGATCTATGGCTACACCTTC.

The V call is TRBV12-3 or TRBV12-4, the J call TRBJ1-2; no clear D. V was shortened by 6 bases and J by 7 bases, with 24 bases between the two germline ends. This CDR3 region has 16 residues. This chain's CDR3 is CASSLVIGSEAGGYTF. DNA for the CDR3: TGTGCCAGCAGCTTGGTCATAGGGTCAGAGGCTGGTGGCTACACCTTC.

This clonotype is a singleton in its sample. The genes are TRBV2 and TRBJ1-2, with 7 bases that match TRBD1. The CDR3 totals 14 residues. The V gene end was trimmed by 6 bases and the J gene end by 1 base; junction bases not matched to a gene: 5. Germline CDR1 and CDR2: SNHLY and FYNNEI. The CDR3 loop reads CASSIRDSNYGYTF. The CDR3 DNA reads TGTGCCAGCAGCATACGGGACAGTAACTATGGCTACACCTTC.

This clonotype was seen a few times. V usage is TRBV2 and J usage is TRBJ1-6; 11 bases are shared with TRBD1. Germline assignment: CDR1 SNHLY and CDR2 FYNNEI. There are 15 residues in the CDR3. Germline trimming cut 10 bases from V and 7 bases from J; bases unmatched to any gene: 9. The CDR3 DNA follows: TGTGCCACCTCTCGGACAGGGGGCCTGAATTCACCCCTCCACTTT. The encoded protein is CATSRTGGLNSPLHF.

This clonotype was observed a handful of times. The V gene is TRBV11-2, the J gene TRBJ2-7; 9 bases are shared with TRBD1. The V segment lost 3 bases and the J segment 4 bases; nucleotides outside the gene matches: 7. The CDR3 covers 15 residues. The germline gives CDR1 SGHAT, CDR2 FQNNGV. As DNA, the CDR3 is TGTGCCAGCAGCTTCGCCGGGACAGGGAAATACGAGCAGTACTTC. Amino acid sequence: CASSFAGTGKYEQYF.

The sample holds many counts of this clonotype. The chain combines TRBV10-3 with TRBJ2-7; D possibly uses TRBD1 or TRBD2 (5 bases each). Germline V gives CDR1 ENHRY, CDR2 SYGVKD. CDR3 length: 12 amino acids. V shed 0 bases and J shed 6 bases, with 6 bases lying between them. For the CDR3, the DNA is TGTGCCATCAGTGAGTCGGGGACCGAGCAGTACTTC. Amino acids: CAISESGTEQYF.

The chain is built from TRBV11-1 and TRBJ2-2; D is perhaps TRBD2 (5 bases). This CDR3 spans 14 amino acids. Germline CDR1 reads SGHAT; CDR2 reads FQDESV (reference sequence). The V and J ends lost 3 bases and 3 bases respectively, with 8 bases between them. CDR3 loop: CASSFTRDTGELFF. CDR3 DNA: TGTGCCAGCAGCTTTACGAGGGACACCGGGGAGCTGTTTTTT. The variable domain in full, completed from reference TRBV11-1 and TRBJ2-2, reads EAEVAQSPRYKITEKSQAVAFWCDPISGHATLYWYRQILGQGPELLVQFQDESVVDDSQLPKDRFSAERLKGVDSTLKIQPAELGDSAMYLCASSFTRDTGELFFGEGSRLTVL.

The sample holds many counts of this clonotype. The chain joins TRBV7-2 to TRBJ1-6, with D possibly matching TRBD1 (6 bases). The CDR3 has 14 amino acids. From germline, CDR1 is SGHTA and CDR2 FQGNSA. Between the trimmed V and J ends, which lost 6 bases and 8 bases, there was a span of 14 bases. CDR3 amino acids: CASSSEGGDSPLHF. CDR3 coding DNA: TGTGCCAGCAGTTCGGAGGGGGGCGATTCACCCCTCCACTTT.

The rearrangement uses TRBV29-1 and TRBJ1-6, with a weak D call TRBD1 (5 bases). The ends were cut back, 8 bases at V and 1 base at J, with 15 bases in the middle. CDR3 length: 15 amino acids. Germline loops: CDR1 SQVTM, CDR2 ANQGSEA. CDR3 region: CSLVGAGSYNSPLHF. For the CDR3, the DNA is TGCAGCTTAGTCGGGGCGGGGTCCTATAATTCACCCCTCCACTTT.

This clonotype was counted ten times or more. V and J are TRBV11-2 and TRBJ1-2; D is unclear. Per germline, CDR1 SGHAT and CDR2 FQNNGV. Trimming removed 1 base at V and 6 bases at J, with 9 bases between. This CDR3 is 13 amino acids long. The CDR3 nucleotides are TGTGCCAGCAGCTTAGGGGTGCTGGATGGCTACACCTTC. This encodes CASSLGVLDGYTF.

This clonotype has more than one count but fewer than ten. The chain couples TRBV5-1 to TRBJ2-7, with D perhaps given as TRBD1 or TRBD2 (5 bases each). The V end was cut by 3 bases, the J end by 7 bases, with 11 bases between. Germline CDR1 is SGHRS and CDR2 is YFSETQ. This CDR3 region has 12 residues. The CDR3, as DNA: TGCGCCAGCAGCTACGGGACGTCTGAGCAGTACTTC. Translating gives CASSYGTSEQYF.

The CDR3, as DNA: TGTGCCAGCAGTTTAGCCCCAGGGGCGTTCGAGACCCAGTACTTC. It specifies CASSLAPGAFETQYF. The rearrangement joins TRBV14 to TRBJ2-5; a weak D match, TRBD1 (6 bases). This CDR3 contains 15 residues. V was clipped by 6 bases and J by 5 bases, with 19 bases between them. CDR1 and CDR2 from the germline V gene are SGHDN and FVKESK.

As for this clonotype: The CDR3 does not end in the conserved phenylalanine or tryptophan, so this is likely a read error. The chain joins TRBV6-2 or TRBV6-3 to TRBJ2-5, with 11 bases that match TRBD2. The CDR3 has 14 amino acids. Germline CDR1 is MNHEY and CDR2 is SVGEGT. V was pared by 8 bases and J by 7 bases, with 9 bases of the junction left unmatched. The CDR3 spells CASFSTGTSGTQYL. In nucleotides, the CDR3 is TGTGCCAGCTTCTCGACCGGGACTAGCGGGACCCAGTACCTC.

The chain uses TRBV2 and TRBJ2-7; 9 bases fit TRBD1. CDR3 length: 15 amino acids. V dropped 8 bases and J dropped 4; count of bases not matched to a gene: 12. Germline CDR1 is SNHLY and CDR2 is FYNNEI. CDR3 DNA: TGTGCCAGCGCTACATACGGGACAGGGCGTTACGAGCAGTACTTC. Its translation is CASATYGTGRYEQYF. The full variable domain, with the rest looked up from reference TRBV2 and TRBJ2-7, is EPEVTQTPSHQVTQMGQEVILRCVPISNHLYFYWYRQILGQKVEFLVSFYNNEISEKSEIFDDQFSVERPDGSNFTLKIRSTKLEDSAMYFCASATYGTGRYEQYFGPGTRLTVT.

The chain couples TRBV9 to TRBJ1-5; no definite D call. Trimming left V 0 bases short and J 5 bases short, with 12 bases between. The CDR3 runs to 15 residues. The germline V gene has CDR1 SGDLS and CDR2 YYNGEE. As DNA, the CDR3 is TGTGCCAGCAGCGTAGAGGGCAGGCGGGATCAGCCCCAGCATTTT. The encoded protein is CASSVEGRRDQPQHF.

This clonotype has at least ten counts. This rearrangement joins TRBV20-1 to TRBJ1-2; no definite D call. CDR3 length: 14 residues. Between the trimmed V and J ends, which lost 3 bases and 3 bases, there was a span of 14 bases. CDR1 and CDR2 (germline): DFQATT, SNEGSKA (reference sequence). The CDR3 nucleotides are TGCAGTGCTAGGCCACCGAACGAAGACTATGGCTACACCTTC. Its protein is CSARPPNEDYGYTF.

This clonotype has ten or more counts. This chain connects TRBV5-1 to TRBJ1-2; TRBD1 might be the D (5 bases). Germline values: CDR1 SGHRS, CDR2 YFSETQ. The CDR3 length is 17 residues. Trimming removed 0 bases from V and 0 bases from J, with 15 bases in between. The CDR3: CASSLVGTVIPNYGYTF. The CDR3 DNA sequence: TGCGCCAGCAGCTTGGTGGGGACGGTCATCCCTAACTATGGCTACACCTTC.

This clonotype was seen at least ten times. The chain combines TRBV24-1 with TRBJ2-2, with 7 bases matching TRBD1. The CDR3 consists of 17 residues. Trimming removed 0 bases from V and 0 bases from J; junction bases left unmatched: 3. Germline loops: CDR1 KGHDR, CDR2 SFDVKD. The CDR3 coding sequence is TGTGCCACCAGTGATTTGTCTCAGGGGGCGAACACCGGGGAGCTGTTTTTT. Translation gives CATSDLSQGANTGELFF.

The chain uses TRBV20-1 and TRBJ2-7; 7 positions match TRBD1. V was pared by 3 bases and J by 4 bases, with 6 bases of the junction left unmatched. The CDR3 is 13 amino acids. Germline V gene data show CDR1 as DFQATT and CDR2 as SNEGSKA (reference sequence). The CDR3: CSASEGDRYEQYF. The CDR3 bases are TGCAGTGCTAGTGAGGGGGACAGATACGAGCAGTACTTC.

This clonotype occurred a few times. The rearrangement links TRBV5-8 to TRBJ2-5; TRBD2 matches 12 bases. J was trimmed by 0 bases and V by 4 bases; bases with no gene match: 7. CDR3 size: 17 residues. In germline, CDR1 is SGHTS, CDR2 YDEGEE. The CDR3 sequence is CASSLWTSGAYQETQYF. As DNA, the CDR3 is TGTGCCAGCAGCCTATGGACTAGCGGGGCCTACCAAGAGACCCAGTACTTC. Filled out from reference TRBV5-8 and TRBJ2-5, the complete variable domain reads EAGVTQSPTHLIKTRGQQATLRCSPISGHTSVYWYQQALGLGLQFLLWYDEGEERNRGNFPPRFSGRQFPNYSSELNVNALELEDSALYLCASSLWTSGAYQETQYFGPGTRLLVL.

The rearrangement joins TRBV20-1 to TRBJ1-2; D ambiguous. Trimming removed 3 bases at V and 0 bases at J, with 11 bases between. Germline V lookup: CDR1 DFQATT, CDR2 SNEGSKA (reference sequence). The CDR3 runs 14 residues. The CDR3 here is CSASKQDPNYGYTF. The CDR3 nucleotides are TGCAGTGCTAGTAAGCAGGACCCTAACTATGGCTACACCTTC.

The chain recombines TRBV25-1 with TRBJ2-5, with 8 bases aligning to TRBD1. The germline V gene encodes CDR1 MGHDK and CDR2 SYGVNS. The CDR3 runs to 15 residues. V dropped 7 bases and J dropped 5; count of bases not matched to a gene: 12. CDR3 in amino acids: CASKRKAGGGETQYF. DNA for the CDR3: TGTGCCAGCAAGCGAAAGGCAGGGGGCGGGGAGACCCAGTACTTC.

The J gene is TRBJ2-2, the V gene TRBV7-3; 8 bases are shared with TRBD2. Trimming cost V 5 bases and J 8 bases; bases outside gene matches: 7. The germline V gene has CDR1 SGHTA and CDR2 FQGTGA. This CDR3 contains 14 residues. The CDR3 coding sequence is TGTGCCAGCAGCCCAGGACTAGCCGTGGGGGAGCTGTTTTTT. Protein: CASSPGLAVGELFF.

This clonotype was picked up many times. The chain links TRBV5-6 to TRBJ1-6; possibly TRBD1 for D (6 bases). Trimming took off 4 bases at V and 7 bases at J, with 12 bases between the two ends. Germline values: CDR1 SGHDT, CDR2 YYEEEE. The CDR3 sequence is 14 residues long. DNA of the CDR3: TGTGCCAGCAGCAAAGACAGGTGGAATTCACCCCTCCACTTT. Translation gives CASSKDRWNSPLHF.

V usage is TRBV5-1 and J usage is TRBJ2-5; 10 bases line up with TRBD2. The V gene end was trimmed by 6 bases and the J gene end by 5 bases; junction bases not matched to a gene: 10. Per the germline V gene, CDR1 is SGHRS and CDR2 is YFSETQ. CDR3 length: 15 amino acids. CDR3 in DNA: TGCGCCAGCACCTCACGTCCGACTAGCGGGGAGACCCAGTACTTC. It yields the protein CASTSRPTSGETQYF.

In its sample, this clonotype was seen many times. The V call is TRBV25-1, the J call TRBJ2-7; TRBD2 agrees at 10 bases. The CDR3 extends over 14 amino acids. Germline CDR1 reads MGHDK; CDR2 reads SYGVNS. Germline trimming cut 5 bases from V and 4 bases from J; bases unmatched to any gene: 5. The CDR3: CASSRLAGDYEQYF. CDR3 coding DNA: TGTGCCAGCAGTCGCCTAGCGGGAGATTACGAGCAGTACTTC.

This clonotype was seen only a few times. V and J are TRBV2 and TRBJ2-7, with TRBD1 as a possible D gene (6 bases). Per the germline V gene, CDR1 is SNHLY and CDR2 is FYNNEI. This CDR3 is 14 amino acids long. Deletions cut 5 bases from V and 1 base from J, with 12 bases between. For the CDR3, the DNA is TGTGCCAGCAGTTATGGACAGCTTTCCTACGAGCAGTACTTC. Translation gives CASSYGQLSYEQYF.